This T cell receptor (beta chain) emerged from a study of blood T cell repertoires in COVID-19. This CDR3 contains 16 residues. Germline values: CDR1 MGHRA, CDR2 YSYEKL. The V and J ends lost 1 base and 1 base, in that order; junction bases with no gene match: 4. TCRdb's copy holds only in-frame clones and misses some; the assay was immunoSEQ multiplex PCR. Altogether roughly 250,000 clones are present, about 80% being singletons, with the ten largest covering roughly 14%. This clone was seen more than once but under ten times. Enrolment of Seattle patients took place during active infection, and they were followed longitudinally.

Sequenced material: peripheral blood. This clonotype originated in a person aged 65 to 85 with COVID-19, enrolled during active disease. The chain joins TRBV4-1 to TRBJ2-7, with 10 bases fitting TRBD2. This chain's CDR3 is CASSQALTSGSYEQYF. CDR3 in DNA: TGCGCCAGCAGCCAAGCCCTGACTAGCGGGTCCTACGAGCAGTACTTC.